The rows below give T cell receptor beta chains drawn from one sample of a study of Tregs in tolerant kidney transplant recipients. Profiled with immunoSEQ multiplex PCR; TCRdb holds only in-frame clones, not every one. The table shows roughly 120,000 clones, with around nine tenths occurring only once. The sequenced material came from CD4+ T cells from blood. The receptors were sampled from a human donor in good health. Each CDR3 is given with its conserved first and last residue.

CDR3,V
CASSGVGGTYEQYF,TRBV19
CASSPGTGGDQPQHF,TRBV5-1
CATNWDPPYEQYF,TRBV6-1
CASRTGGHTDTQYF,TRBV27
CASTRGGASGRNQETQYF,TRBV5-4
CASRTSGSSYEQYF,TRBV19
CASSPLGQGNTEAFF,TRBV18
CASSDRDTGELFF,TRBV6-1
CASSLTQDRGNEQFF,TRBV5-6
CASSLAGGVYEQYF,TRBV5-5
CASMNRGREKLFF,TRBV6-5
CASSLGTSGRFWFF,TRBV5-1
CASSLGGLSSGNTIYF,TRBV7-9
CASSSTGWGTEAFF,TRBV7-9
CASSLIGANEKLFF,TRBV27
CASSLTPGGDQPQHF,TRBV5-1
CASSLPATDTQYF,TRBV5-1
CASSHFPGLAGQDTQYF,TRBV5-4
CASSISGGTSYEQYF,TRBV6-6
CASSLAGGATNEKLFF,TRBV7-8
CASSAGVLAGASNEQFF,TRBV7-8
CASSLFLAGYNEQFF,TRBV5-6
CASSQDPGRPAAFF,TRBV14
CASSGRQGAFYEQYF,TRBV5-4
CASSPGQLLRMAAAFF,TRBV7-2
CASTSAYKDGYTF,TRBV5-1
CASSIDGNYGYTF,TRBV5-5
CASSPRLTSGGNIQYF,TRBV9
CASSISGNTDTQYF,TRBV27
CASSSGQGPQNIQYF,TRBV5-4
CASSTSGLATLSSYNEQFF,TRBV27